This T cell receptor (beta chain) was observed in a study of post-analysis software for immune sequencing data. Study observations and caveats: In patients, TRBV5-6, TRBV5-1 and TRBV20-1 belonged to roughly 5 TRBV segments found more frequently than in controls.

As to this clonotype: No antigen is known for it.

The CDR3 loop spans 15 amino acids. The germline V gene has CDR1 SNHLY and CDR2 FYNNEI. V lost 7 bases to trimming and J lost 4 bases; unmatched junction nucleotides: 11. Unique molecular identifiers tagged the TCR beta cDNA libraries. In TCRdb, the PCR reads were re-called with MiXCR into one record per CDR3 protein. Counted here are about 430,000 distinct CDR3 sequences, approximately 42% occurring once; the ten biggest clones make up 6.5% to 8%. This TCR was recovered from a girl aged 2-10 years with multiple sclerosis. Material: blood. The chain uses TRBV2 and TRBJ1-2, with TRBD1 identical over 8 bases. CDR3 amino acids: CASTSSTGVFYGYTF. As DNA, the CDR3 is TGTGCCAGCACTAGCTCGACAGGGGTCTTCTATGGCTACACCTTC.